The next 11 T cell receptor beta chains were all read from a single sample in a study of T cell changes during pregnancy in multiple sclerosis. Some clones are missing from TCRdb's copy, which holds only in-frame ones; the method was immunoSEQ multiplex PCR. The data show tens of thousands of clones, 90% to 95% seen once. The sequenced sample was peripheral blood, obtained in the third trimester of pregnancy. These receptors originate from a female donor in good health, enrolled as a control in a pregnancy study.

V is TRBV7-2 and J is TRBJ1-2, with 10 positions matching TRBD1. V trimming: 4 bases; J trimming: 7 bases; junction bases outside the gene matches: 9. CDR1 is SGHTA, CDR2 FQGNSA, per germline. The CDR3 length is 15 residues. CDR3 sequence (DNA): TGTGCCAGCAGCTCCCAGTCCCGGGACAGGGGTGGCTACACCTTC. The encoded protein is CASSSQSRDRGGYTF.

This clone has only a few counts. Written as DNA, the CDR3 is TGTGCCAGCAGAGACCGAGAAAAGTTTAGGTTCGGGACAGGGGCATGGGACTACACCTTC. This encodes CASRDREKFRFGTGAWDYTF. The chain links TRBV28 to TRBJ1-2; TRBD1 agrees at 10 bases. The V and J ends lost 6 bases and 10 bases, in that order; junction bases with no gene match: 29. The CDR3 is made up of 20 amino acids. Germline V gene sequence: CDR1 MDHEN, CDR2 SYDVKM.

The chain uses TRBV18 and TRBJ1-2; TRBD1 matches at 7 bases. Germline loops: CDR1 KGHSH, CDR2 LQKENI. Trimming at V came to 6 bases and at J to 4 bases, leaving 11 bases not matched to a gene. This CDR3 region has 15 residues. For the CDR3, the DNA is TGTGCCAGCTCGCTTCCACAGGGGAGTGGCTATGGCTACACCTTC. This gives the protein CASSLPQGSGYGYTF. The whole variable domain, remainder taken from reference TRBV18 and TRBJ1-2, is NAGVMQNPRHLVRRRGQEARLRCSPMKGHSHVYWYRQLPEEGLKFMVYLQKENIIDESGMPKERFSAEFPKEGPSILRIQQVVRGDSAAYFCASSLPQGSGYGYTFGSGTRLTVV.

This chain joins TRBV9 and TRBJ1-3; D call uncertain. Germline assignment: CDR1 SGDLS and CDR2 YYNGEE. Trimming pared 2 bases from V and 5 bases from J, leaving 11 bases between. The CDR3 spans 14 residues. CDR3 sequence reads: CASSVKEGRNTIYF. CDR3 bases: TGTGCCAGCAGCGTTAAAGAGGGCCGAAACACCATATATTTT. The full variable domain, with the rest looked up from reference TRBV9 and TRBJ1-3, is DSGVTQTPKHLITATGQRVTLRCSPRSGDLSVYWYQQSLDQGLQFLIQYYNGEERAKGNILERFSAQQFPDLHSELNLSSLELGDSALYFCASSVKEGRNTIYFGEGSWLTVV.

The chain couples TRBV6-5 to TRBJ2-7; a weak D match, TRBD2 (5 bases). V dropped 2 bases and J dropped 7 bases, with 15 bases sitting between them. CDR3 length: 14 amino acids. CDR1 and CDR2 from the germline V gene are MNHEY and SVGAGI. In DNA, the CDR3 is TGTGCCAGCAGTTACCCAGCGGCCCCTTGGGAGCAGTACTTC. Translated, it gives CASSYPAAPWEQYF.

The chain recombines TRBV7-6 with TRBJ2-1, with 9 bases that match TRBD2. The germline gives CDR1 SGHVS, CDR2 FNYEAQ. The ends lost 5 bases at V and 7 bases at J; junction bases unmatched: 12. The CDR3 runs to 16 residues. In nucleotides, the CDR3 is TGTGCCAGCAGCATTCAAGCGGGAGGAAGGGGGAATGAGCAGTTCTTC. Its translation: CASSIQAGGRGNEQFF.

The chain couples TRBV5-1 to TRBJ1-6; D might be TRBD1 (6 bases). There are 13 residues in the CDR3. Germline-derived CDR1 and CDR2 are SGHRS and YFSETQ. V gave up 4 bases and J gave up 9 bases, with 11 bases separating them. The CDR3 nucleotides are TGCGCCAGCAGCCCAGAGGGGGTTTCACCCCTCCACTTT. This codes for CASSPEGVSPLHF.

V gene TRBV27 combines with J gene TRBJ2-5, with 8 bases aligning to TRBD2. The CDR3 is 15 residues long. After removal of 2 bases from V and 1 base from J, the junction contained 3 bases not matched to a gene. Germline V gives CDR1 MNHEY, CDR2 SMNVEV (reference sequence). The CDR3 DNA is TGTGCCAGCAGTTTAATAGCGGGGCGCCAAGAGACCCAGTACTTC. It encodes CASSLIAGRQETQYF.

The chain has TRBV5-6 and TRBJ1-2, with D possibly TRBD1 on 5 matching bases. CDR1 and CDR2 (germline): SGHDT, YYEEEE. CDR3 length: 14 amino acids. Trimming removed 0 bases from V and 5 bases from J, with 11 bases in between. This chain's CDR3 is CASSLGRGVYGYTF. CDR3 coding DNA: TGTGCCAGCAGCTTGGGTCGGGGGGTATATGGCTACACCTTC.

V usage is TRBV7-2 and J usage is TRBJ2-1, with a weak D call TRBD2 (7 bases). The germline gives CDR1 SGHTA, CDR2 FQGNSA. The V gene lost 5 bases and the J gene lost 8 bases, with 16 bases spanning the gap. CDR3 length: 14 residues. The CDR3 reads CASSLSRGGYEQFF. In nucleotides, the CDR3 is TGTGCCAGCAGCCTCAGTAGGGGGGGGTATGAGCAGTTCTTC.

The chain has TRBV11-2 and TRBJ2-3, with a possible D match to TRBD1 (5 bases). Trimming pared 1 base from V and 3 bases from J, leaving 11 bases between. CDR1 is SGHAT, CDR2 FQNNGV, per germline. The CDR3 spans 15 residues. Here the CDR3 reads CASSLVARVTDTQYF. The DNA of the CDR3 is TGTGCCAGCAGCTTAGTCGCCAGGGTGACAGATACGCAGTATTTT.